The following is a TCR beta chain sequence with its context. The data are from a study of T cells after yellow fever vaccination. A single record per CDR3 protein comes from TCRdb applying MiXCR to the 5' RACE reads. The data contain about 74,000 distinct CDR3 sequences, roughly 6.9% of them singletons. V was clipped by 4 bases and J by 0 bases; unmatched bases: 6. The CDR3 runs 15 residues. Per the germline V gene, CDR1 is SGDLS and CDR2 is YYNGEE. This receptor was obtained from a man in his late teens or twenties who received the YFV17D yellow fever vaccine. Sequencing was performed on CD8+ T cells sorted from PBMCs, taken 5 to 6 days after the first yellow fever vaccination. The chain is built from TRBV9 and TRBJ1-2; 7 bases match TRBD1. The CDR3: CASSLRQGTNYGYTF. Here the CDR3 DNA reads TGTGCCAGCAGCCTCCGACAGGGAACTAACTATGGCTACACCTTC.